Below, one T cell receptor (beta chain) is given with its context. Its antigen is unidentified. Deletions cut 5 bases from V and 2 bases from J, with 10 bases between. Germline-derived CDR1 and CDR2 are SQVTM and ANQGSEA. The CDR3 runs 13 residues. The data stem from a study of post-analysis software for immune sequencing data. The wider study: Relapsing-remitting, secondary progressive and progressive-relapsing forms of multiple sclerosis all featured among disease courses.

The library was made from cDNA and included unique molecular identifiers. Between roughly 0.9 and 11 million T cells gave rise to around 500,000 cDNA molecules. TCRdb independently ran MiXCR on the PCR reads; one entry per CDR3 protein. The table has about 820,000 distinct CDR3 sequences, roughly 50% seen once. Study outcomes and limitations: Among several TRBV segments more frequent in patients than controls were TRBV5-6, TRBV5-1 and TRBV20-1. Batch-mates among the samples co-clustered strongly by F measure.

This TCR derives from a girl aged 5-17 years with multiple sclerosis. The genes are TRBV29-1 and TRBJ2-4; D possibly corresponds to TRBD1 (5 bases). The sample was blood. CDR3: CSVIRQPKNIQYF. The DNA for the CDR3 is TGCAGCGTTATACGACAGCCCAAAAACATTCAGTACTTC.